The rows below give T cell receptor beta chains drawn from one sample of a study of blood T cell repertoires in COVID-19. Generated by immunoSEQ multiplex PCR, the TCRdb table keeps only in-frame clones and is missing some. The sample includes about 180,000 clones, 89% of them seen just once. The sequenced sample was PBMCs or T cells enriched from blood (not recorded which). The receptors were gathered from a woman aged 40-49 years with acute COVID-19. The CDR3 runs from the conserved cysteine through the conserved F or W. A D gene is named only where the DNA matches it firmly. Size values are once, few and many counts, or a class for expanded clones, and some rows have none.

j_gene: TRBJ1-2
v_gene: TRBV30
d_gene: .
abundance: .
CDR3nt: TGTGCCTGGAAGGTAGACTTTTATGGCTACACCTTC
CDR3aa: CAWKVDFYGYTF

j_gene: TRBJ2-5
v_gene: TRBV18
d_gene: .
abundance: .
CDR3nt: TGTGCCAGCTCACTCGGGACAAAAGAGACCCAGTACTTC
CDR3aa: CASSLGTKETQYF

j_gene: TRBJ1-2
v_gene: TRBV28
d_gene: .
abundance: .
CDR3nt: TGTGCCAGCAGTCCCGGACGGACTGGCTATGGCTACACCTTC
CDR3aa: CASSPGRTGYGYTF

j_gene: TRBJ1-1
v_gene: TRBV7-9
d_gene: TRBD1
abundance: .
CDR3nt: TGTGCCAGCAGTCACCGACAGGGGGGAACTGAAGCTTTCTTT
CDR3aa: CASSHRQGGTEAFF

j_gene: TRBJ2-5
v_gene: TRBV5-4
d_gene: TRBD1
abundance: .
CDR3nt: TGTGCCACGGGACAGGGCCAAGAGACCCAGTACTTC
CDR3aa: CATGQGQETQYF

j_gene: TRBJ2-3
v_gene: TRBV19
d_gene: .
abundance: .
CDR3nt: TGTGCCAGTAGCCCAGAGGGAGATACGCAGTATTTT
CDR3aa: CASSPEGDTQYF

j_gene: TRBJ1-2
v_gene: TRBV6-2/TRBV6-3
d_gene: .
abundance: .
CDR3nt: TGTGCCAGCAGTTACTGGGCCCTCTATGGCTACACCTTC
CDR3aa: CASSYWALYGYTF

j_gene: TRBJ2-1
v_gene: TRBV7-2
d_gene: TRBD1
abundance: .
CDR3nt: TGTGCCAGCAGCCCCGGGACAGGCACTAATGAGCAGTTCTTC
CDR3aa: CASSPGTGTNEQFF

j_gene: TRBJ1-1
v_gene: TRBV29-1
d_gene: .
abundance: .
CDR3nt: TGCAGCGTTGCCAACAGGGCAGGGACTGAAGCTTTCTTT
CDR3aa: CSVANRAGTEAFF

j_gene: TRBJ1-4
v_gene: TRBV7-9
d_gene: TRBD1
abundance: .
CDR3nt: TGTGCCAGCAGCTCCGGACAGGGGATTGAAAAACTGTTTTTT
CDR3aa: CASSSGQGIEKLFF

j_gene: TRBJ1-2
v_gene: TRBV19
d_gene: .
abundance: .
CDR3nt: TGTGCCAGTAGTATACCAGGCAGTGGCTACACCTTC
CDR3aa: CASSIPGSGYTF

j_gene: TRBJ2-7
v_gene: TRBV10-3
d_gene: TRBD1
abundance: .
CDR3nt: TGTGCCATCAGTGGAGACAGGGCCCACGAGCAGTACTTC
CDR3aa: CAISGDRAHEQYF

j_gene: TRBJ1-2
v_gene: TRBV7-5
d_gene: .
abundance: .
CDR3nt: TGTGTCAGAAGCTTAGAAGGGTCGGGACAGGGGGATGGCTACACCTTC
CDR3aa: CVRSLEGSGQGDGYTF

j_gene: TRBJ1-1
v_gene: TRBV27
d_gene: TRBD1
abundance: .
CDR3nt: TGTGCCAGCAGTTTCGGACAGGGGGACACTGAAGCTTTCTTT
CDR3aa: CASSFGQGDTEAFF

j_gene: TRBJ1-1
v_gene: TRBV24-1
d_gene: TRBD1
abundance: .
CDR3nt: TGTGCCACCAGTGATTTTTGCCCCTTGGACAGGGGGCTGGGAGGCACTGAAGCTTTCTTT
CDR3aa: CATSDFCPLDRGLGGTEAFF

j_gene: TRBJ1-6
v_gene: TRBV10-3
d_gene: .
abundance: .
CDR3nt: TGTGCCATCAGGCGGGACGGAAATTCACCCCTCCACTTT
CDR3aa: CAIRRDGNSPLHF

j_gene: TRBJ1-3
v_gene: TRBV30
d_gene: TRBD1
abundance: once
CDR3nt: TGTGCCTGGAGTTGGACAGGGATTTCTGGAAACACCATATATTTT
CDR3aa: CAWSWTGISGNTIYF

j_gene: TRBJ2-3
v_gene: TRBV7-2
d_gene: TRBD1
abundance: once
CDR3nt: TGTGCCAGCAGCTTTCCGGCGGGGGGGACAGGGGGCGCAGATACGCAGTATTTT
CDR3aa: CASSFPAGGTGGADTQYF

j_gene: TRBJ1-5
v_gene: TRBV2
d_gene: .
abundance: .
CDR3nt: TGTGCCAGCAGTGAGGACAACAGAAATCAGCCCCAGCATTTT
CDR3aa: CASSEDNRNQPQHF

j_gene: TRBJ2-7
v_gene: TRBV7-8
d_gene: .
abundance: .
CDR3nt: TGTGCCAGCAGCTTAGCTGCTTGGCAACCCTCTGAGCAGTACTTC
CDR3aa: CASSLAAWQPSEQYF

j_gene: TRBJ2-1
v_gene: TRBV7-3
d_gene: TRBD2
abundance: .
CDR3nt: TGTGCCAGCAGCTCCTCCGGGACTAGAGCATCCAATGAGCAGTTCTTC
CDR3aa: CASSSSGTRASNEQFF

j_gene: TRBJ1-2
v_gene: TRBV7-9
d_gene: TRBD1
abundance: .
CDR3nt: TGTGCCAGCAGCCGGGACAGGGGGGTCTATGGCTACACCTTC
CDR3aa: CASSRDRGVYGYTF

j_gene: TRBJ2-5
v_gene: TRBV9
d_gene: TRBD1
abundance: .
CDR3nt: TGTGCCAGCAGCGTTGGACAGGGGGAAGGAGAGACCCAGTACTTC
CDR3aa: CASSVGQGEGETQYF

j_gene: TRBJ2-1
v_gene: TRBV18
d_gene: TRBD2
abundance: .
CDR3nt: TGTGCCAGCTCACTACGGACTAGCGGGAGCTCCTACAATGAGCAGTTCTTC
CDR3aa: CASSLRTSGSSYNEQFF

j_gene: TRBJ1-5
v_gene: TRBV19
d_gene: .
abundance: .
CDR3nt: TGTGCCAGTAGTGCGCGCAACAATCAGCCCCAGCATTTT
CDR3aa: CASSARNNQPQHF

j_gene: TRBJ2-7
v_gene: TRBV5-1
d_gene: TRBD1
abundance: once
CDR3nt: TGCGCCAGCAGCTTGGAAACAGGACAGGAAGGCGAGCAGTACTTC
CDR3aa: CASSLETGQEGEQYF

j_gene: TRBJ2-3
v_gene: TRBV14
d_gene: .
abundance: .
CDR3nt: TGTGCCAGCAGCCAAGTCTTTTCCGCGCGCACAGATACGCAGTATTTT
CDR3aa: CASSQVFSARTDTQYF

j_gene: TRBJ2-7
v_gene: TRBV19
d_gene: .
abundance: .
CDR3nt: TGTGCCAGTCTCCGGTCCTTTTGGGGCGGCGAGCAGTACTTC
CDR3aa: CASLRSFWGGEQYF

j_gene: TRBJ2-1
v_gene: TRBV5-4
d_gene: .
abundance: .
CDR3nt: TGTGCCAGCAGCACGGGGGTAGGGGCCTACAATGAGCAGTTCTTC
CDR3aa: CASSTGVGAYNEQFF

j_gene: TRBJ2-7
v_gene: TRBV21-1
d_gene: .
abundance: few
CDR3nt: TGTGCCAGCAGCAAAGGGCGGGGGACCCACGAGCAGTACTTC
CDR3aa: CASSKGRGTHEQYF

j_gene: TRBJ2-2
v_gene: TRBV9
d_gene: TRBD2
abundance: .
CDR3nt: TGTGCCAGCAGCGCCGGGACTAGCTCTTTGGGCACCGGGGAGCTGTTTTTT
CDR3aa: CASSAGTSSLGTGELFF

j_gene: TRBJ2-3
v_gene: TRBV7-6
d_gene: TRBD2
abundance: .
CDR3nt: TGTGCCAGCAGCTTAGATGGCCCTAGCGGGAGTACAGATACGCAGTATTTT
CDR3aa: CASSLDGPSGSTDTQYF

j_gene: TRBJ2-2
v_gene: TRBV12-5
d_gene: TRBD1
abundance: .
CDR3nt: TGTGCTAGTGGTTTGGCCCCTCCGACAGGGGTGGGCCTTACGAACACCGGGGAGCTGTTTTTT
CDR3aa: CASGLAPPTGVGLTNTGELFF

j_gene: TRBJ1-2
v_gene: TRBV7-8
d_gene: TRBD1
abundance: .
CDR3nt: TGTGCCAGCAGCTTAGACCACAGGGGGCTAAGTGGCTACACCTTC
CDR3aa: CASSLDHRGLSGYTF

j_gene: TRBJ2-7
v_gene: TRBV25-1
d_gene: TRBD2
abundance: .
CDR3nt: TGTGCCAGCAGTAAGGGACTAGCGGGAGGACCATCCTACGAGCAGTACTTC
CDR3aa: CASSKGLAGGPSYEQYF

j_gene: TRBJ2-3
v_gene: TRBV5-1
d_gene: .
abundance: .
CDR3nt: TGCGCCAGCAGCTCCCCCCGCGGGGAGGCAGATACGCAGTATTTT
CDR3aa: CASSSPRGEADTQYF

j_gene: TRBJ1-2
v_gene: TRBV9
d_gene: .
abundance: .
CDR3nt: TGTGCCAGCAGCCCGCTCGACAGCGGCTACACCTTC
CDR3aa: CASSPLDSGYTF

j_gene: TRBJ1-2
v_gene: TRBV6-5
d_gene: TRBD1
abundance: .
CDR3nt: TGTGCCAGCAGTCCTACAGGGGCTTACTATGGCTACACCTTC
CDR3aa: CASSPTGAYYGYTF

j_gene: TRBJ1-4
v_gene: TRBV18
d_gene: .
abundance: .
CDR3nt: TGTGCCAGCTCACCACCCCCCGGAGCTAATGAAAAACTGTTTTTT
CDR3aa: CASSPPPGANEKLFF

j_gene: TRBJ2-7
v_gene: TRBV7-3
d_gene: TRBD1
abundance: .
CDR3nt: TGTGCCAGCAGCTTCGACAGGGGTGGCGAGCAGTACTTC
CDR3aa: CASSFDRGGEQYF

j_gene: TRBJ2-3
v_gene: TRBV24-1
d_gene: .
abundance: .
CDR3nt: TGTGCCACCAGGGGCCCACACACAGATACGCAGTATTTT
CDR3aa: CATRGPHTDTQYF

j_gene: TRBJ2-2
v_gene: TRBV19
d_gene: TRBD2
abundance: .
CDR3nt: TGTGCCAGTAGTATCGAACTAGCGGGGGGGCGCACCGGGGAGCTGTTTTTT
CDR3aa: CASSIELAGGRTGELFF

j_gene: TRBJ2-7
v_gene: TRBV9
d_gene: TRBD2
abundance: .
CDR3nt: TGTGCCAGCAGCGTAGCTAAGAATAGCGGGAGGGCCCCAGCCTCCTACGAGCAGTACTTC
CDR3aa: CASSVAKNSGRAPASYEQYF

j_gene: TRBJ1-1
v_gene: TRBV5-1
d_gene: .
abundance: few
CDR3nt: TGCGCCAGCAGTAGGGACACCCGGAACACTGAAGCTTTCTTT
CDR3aa: CASSRDTRNTEAFF

j_gene: TRBJ2-5
v_gene: TRBV12-3/TRBV12-4
d_gene: .
abundance: .
CDR3nt: TGTGCCAGCACCATGCAGGGGTGGGAGACCCAGTACTTC
CDR3aa: CASTMQGWETQYF